Below, 24 T cell receptor beta chains from the same sample are listed, as sequenced in a study of CD8 T cells in ankylosing spondylitis (dated by TCRdb to between 2016 and 2019). The library was prepared using 5' RACE. The instrument given in TCRdb is Illumina HiSeq 2500. The public sequencing data were trimmed at Q25 with fastp and processed into clonotypes with MiXCR by TCRdb, which kept only in-frame beta chains. Each entry is one CDR3 protein sequence, shown with its most common DNA and genes. The sample yields 290,000 or so distinct CDR3 sequences; under 25% were counted once. The ten largest clones capture 3.5% of the sample. The source material was blood, either unsorted or a sorted T cell fraction (not recorded which). Every receptor here comes from a female donor with ankylosing spondylitis or in good health (not recorded which).

This clonotype has a count of ten or more. CDR3 region: CASRTGESGNTIYF. CDR3 sequence (DNA): TGTGCCAGCAGGACTGGTGAATCCGGAAACACCATATATTTT. The rearrangement links TRBV12-3 or TRBV12-4 to TRBJ1-3; D unresolved. This CDR3 has 14 residues. V was trimmed by 6 bases and J by 4 bases, leaving 13 bases between them.

This clonotype occurred many times. The chain joins TRBV20-1 to TRBJ2-5, with unresolved D. This CDR3 spans 13 amino acids. Germline-derived CDR1 and CDR2 are DFQATT and SNEGSKA (reference sequence). Trimming removed 4 bases from V and 2 bases from J, with 11 bases in between. Written as DNA, the CDR3 is TGCAGTGCTATCCGACGGTCTCAAGAGACCCAGTACTTC. Amino acid sequence: CSAIRRSQETQYF.

The chain uses TRBV20-1 and TRBJ2-3; TRBD2 might be the D (5 bases). V was shortened by 4 bases and J by 5 bases, with 13 bases between the two germline ends. This CDR3 has 13 amino acids. Germline-derived CDR1 and CDR2 are DFQATT and SNEGSKA (reference sequence). The CDR3 is CSAKPPGVDTQYF. CDR3 bases: TGCAGTGCTAAGCCCCCCGGGGTAGATACGCAGTATTTT.

This clonotype was detected a few times. The gene calls are TRBV6-5 and TRBJ2-1; TRBD1 matches at 8 bases. J was trimmed by 4 bases and V by 2 bases; bases with no gene match: 4. Germline V gene sequence: CDR1 MNHEY, CDR2 SVGAGI. The CDR3 covers 15 residues. DNA for the CDR3: TGTGCCAGCAGTTACCGGGACAGGAGATACAATGAGCAGTTCTTC. Translation: CASSYRDRRYNEQFF.

The rearrangement joins TRBV7-8 to TRBJ2-5, with 9 positions matching TRBD1. The germline CDR1 and CDR2 sequences are SGHVS and FQNEAQ. The CDR3 is made up of 16 amino acids. The ends lost 5 bases at V and 4 bases at J; junction bases unmatched: 11. In DNA form, the CDR3 reads TGTGCCAGCAGCAGACATGGACAGGGGATAGGAGAGACCCAGTACTTC. This sequence encodes CASSRHGQGIGETQYF.

This clonotype was counted only a few times. This chain links TRBV12-3 or TRBV12-4 with TRBJ2-1; 8 bases are a match to TRBD2. The ends lost 7 bases at V and 12 bases at J; junction bases unmatched: 8. CDR3 length: 12 residues. In nucleotides, the CDR3 is TGTGCCAGCACCCTAGGCGGGAGGATGCAGTTCTTC. Translated: CASTLGGRMQFF.

In this sample, this clonotype turned up many times. The V call is TRBV7-6, the J call TRBJ2-1; D is possibly TRBD1 or TRBD2 (6 bases each). The CDR3 contains 12 residues. V lost 1 base and J lost 10, with 8 bases in between. Germline CDR1 SGHVS, CDR2 FNYEAQ. CDR3 sequence reads: CASSLEGGEQFF. In DNA, the CDR3 is TGTGCCAGCAGCTTAGAGGGGGGCGAGCAGTTCTTC.

A remark on this clonotype: A junction boundary mismatches the germline segment, possibly from a read error. The rearrangement links TRBV7-9 to TRBJ1-1; D ambiguous. The germline gives CDR1 SEHNR, CDR2 FQNEAQ (reference sequence). The CDR3 has 13 amino acids. CDR3 in DNA: TGTGCCAGCAGCTCAGTCGGTGTGGCTGAAGCTTACTTT. Its translation is CASSSVGVAEAYF.

This clonotype has just a few counts. The chain has TRBV4-3 and TRBJ2-1; 7 nucleotides line up with TRBD2. CDR3 length: 13 residues. Germline V gene sequence: CDR1 LGHNA, CDR2 YSLEER. V was clipped by 4 bases and J by 7 bases; unmatched bases: 4. CDR3 sequence reads: CASSRGGTNEQFF. CDR3 nucleotide sequence: TGCGCCAGCAGCCGGGGAGGGACGAATGAGCAGTTCTTC.

This clonotype was counted a few times. The CDR3 region is CASLGKLGGNTEAFF. As DNA, the CDR3 is TGTGCCAGCCTCGGGAAATTGGGAGGGAACACTGAAGCTTTCTTT. The chain recombines TRBV6-5 with TRBJ1-1; unclear D gene. Deletions cut 8 bases from V and 1 base from J, with 17 bases between. Germline CDR1 is MNHEY and CDR2 is SVGAGI. The length of the CDR3 is 15 residues.

To note about this clonotype: With a much larger clone just one base away, this may be a read error. V and J are TRBV4-3 and TRBJ2-7; 9 bases are a match to TRBD2. The germline CDR1 and CDR2 sequences are LGHNA and YSLEER. This CDR3 contains 14 residues. The CDR3 reads CAISQLAGEGEQYF. The DNA for the CDR3 is TGCGCCATCAGCCAATTAGCGGGAGAGGGCGAGCAGTACTTC.

This clonotype came up a few times. The chain couples TRBV7-9 to TRBJ1-1, with D unresolved. Germline values: CDR1 SEHNR, CDR2 FQNEAQ (reference sequence). This CDR3 is built from 15 residues. V shed 5 bases and J shed 0 bases, with 13 bases lying between them. CDR3 sequence reads: CASSIRWGMNTEAFF. CDR3 DNA sequence: TGTGCCAGCAGCATCAGGTGGGGAATGAACACTGAAGCTTTCTTT.

The CDR3 region is CASSVGLAALPQETQYF. The CDR3 DNA sequence: TGTGCCAGCAGTGTCGGACTAGCCGCACTCCCTCAAGAGACCCAGTACTTC. The chain has TRBV2 and TRBJ2-5; TRBD2 matches 8 bases. Germline trimming cut 4 bases from V and 2 bases from J; bases unmatched to any gene: 12. This CDR3 has 17 residues. CDR1 and CDR2 from the germline V gene are SNHLY and FYNNEI.

This clonotype was counted ten times or more. J is TRBJ1-2 and V is TRBV12-3 or TRBV12-4; D unclear. V lost 6 bases to trimming and J lost 1 base, with 15 bases between them. The CDR3 sequence is 15 residues long. CDR3 residues: CASSLRSTVNYGYTF. For the CDR3, the DNA is TGTGCCAGCAGCCTTCGGTCGACCGTTAACTATGGCTACACCTTC.

This clonotype was observed many times. CDR3 protein: CASSISGLAGSSSNEQFF. The CDR3 coding sequence is TGTGCCAGTAGTATCTCCGGACTAGCGGGATCCTCTTCCAATGAGCAGTTCTTC. The V and J genes are TRBV19 and TRBJ2-1, with 12 bases lining up with TRBD2. Trimming cost V 3 bases and J 6 bases; bases outside gene matches: 12. Germline CDR1 and CDR2: LNHDA and SQIVND (reference sequence). The CDR3 runs 18 residues.

The sample holds many counts of this clonotype. The chain links TRBV6-2 or TRBV6-3 to TRBJ1-5; 9 bases match TRBD1. With 7 bases clipped from V and 7 bases from J, the junction kept 8 bases outside the gene matches. There are 14 residues in the CDR3. Germline-derived CDR1 and CDR2 are MNHEY and SVGEGT. CDR3 region: CASKKGQGGQPQHF. The CDR3 DNA reads TGTGCCAGCAAAAAGGGACAGGGCGGACAGCCCCAGCATTTT.

This clonotype was recorded a few times. The J gene is TRBJ2-1, the V gene TRBV24-1; 8 bases align to TRBD2. This CDR3 spans 17 amino acids. The germline CDR1 and CDR2 sequences are KGHDR and SFDVKD. V dropped 1 base and J dropped 6; count of bases not matched to a gene: 10. The DNA for the CDR3 is TGTGCCACCAGTGATTTTGGGGCCGGGACTAGTCCCAATGAGCAGTTCTTC. Translation: CATSDFGAGTSPNEQFF.

The genes are TRBV5-1 and TRBJ2-5; TRBD2 aligns across 8 bases. Germline CDR1 SGHRS, CDR2 YFSETQ. This CDR3 spans 14 amino acids. Germline trimming cut 8 bases from V and 4 bases from J; bases unmatched to any gene: 10. The CDR3: CASMTGGESETQYF. In nucleotides, the CDR3 is TGCGCCAGTATGACCGGGGGGGAGTCAGAGACCCAGTACTTC.

The chain employs TRBV15 and TRBJ1-5; D ambiguous. CDR1 LNHNV and CDR2 YYDKDF come from the germline V gene (reference sequence). Deletions cut 4 bases from V and 7 bases from J, with 11 bases between. The length of the CDR3 is 13 residues. The CDR3 sequence: CATSNGYAQPQHF. CDR3 coding DNA: TGTGCCACCAGCAACGGGTATGCCCAGCCCCAGCATTTT.

Many counts were recorded for this clonotype. This chain connects TRBV20-1 to TRBJ1-1; D ambiguous. Germline V gives CDR1 DFQATT, CDR2 SNEGSKA (reference sequence). Trimming pared 5 bases from V and 1 base from J, leaving 14 bases between. CDR3 size: 14 residues. The CDR3 is CSAPSAGGNTEAFF. In DNA form, the CDR3 reads TGCAGTGCTCCGTCCGCGGGAGGGAACACTGAAGCTTTCTTT.

The V call is TRBV21-1, the J call TRBJ2-3; the D call TRBD1 from the table was never checked on the DNA. TRBV21-1 is a recognized pseudogene. The length of the CDR3 is 18 residues. The CDR3 DNA is TGTGCCAGCAGCAAAGGAAATGGCGGGGGCGCAAGGACAGATACGCAGTATTTT. Residues: CASSKGNGGGARTDTQYF.

The chain carries TRBV11-2 and TRBJ2-7, with 11 bases lining up with TRBD2. Germline V lookup: CDR1 SGHAT, CDR2 FQNNGV. The trim removed 0 bases at V and 7 bases at J, leaving 11 bases unmatched. CDR3 length: 17 residues. The CDR3 region is CASSLDRTSGPFAEQYF. For the CDR3, the DNA is TGTGCCAGCAGCTTAGATCGGACTAGCGGGCCTTTTGCTGAGCAGTACTTC.

The rearrangement joins TRBV6-2 or TRBV6-3 to TRBJ2-3; tentatively, D is TRBD2 (6 bases). This CDR3 region has 15 residues. V was shortened by 5 bases and J by 2 bases, with 14 bases between the two germline ends. Germline V CDR1 and CDR2: MNHEY, SVGEGT. The CDR3 DNA sequence: TGTGCCAGCAGTCCGCTAGCGCCATACACAGATACGCAGTATTTT. This translates into CASSPLAPYTDTQYF.

This clonotype has a handful of counts. V and J are TRBV12-3 or TRBV12-4 and TRBJ1-1, with a weak D call TRBD1 (5 bases). V lost 6 bases to trimming and J lost 1 base, with 12 bases between them. The length of the CDR3 is 14 residues. Here the CDR3 reads CASRGPTRNTEAFF. Written as DNA, the CDR3 is TGTGCCAGCAGGGGACCGACGCGGAACACTGAAGCTTTCTTT.